A selection of T cell receptor beta chains follows, all from one sample in a study of Tregs in tolerant kidney transplant recipients. Sequencing used immunoSEQ multiplex PCR; TCRdb keeps in-frame clones, though not all of them. In the table there are tens of thousands of clones, 85% to 90% of which are singletons. The sample in question was CD4+ T cells from blood, obtained before the transplant. All receptors come from a human donor who received a combined kidney and bone marrow transplant. The CDR3 runs from the conserved cysteine through the conserved F or W. The D gene is left open where the match is weak. The size field is filled for only some rows; it gives once, few, many or a size class.

TRBV30	.	TRBJ1-3	.	CAWRARGLSGNTIYF	TGTGCCTGGAGGGCAAGAGGACTCTCTGGAAACACCATATATTTT
TRBV19	.	TRBJ2-2	TRBD2	CASSIDYPSGSFTGELFF	TGTGCCAGTAGTATAGATTATCCTAGCGGGAGTTTCACCGGGGAGCTGTTTTTT
TRBV6-4	few	TRBJ1-2	TRBD1	CASSPGTGGEGYTF	TGTGCCAGTTCGCCGGGGACAGGGGGCGAGGGCTACACCTTC
TRBV10-2	.	TRBJ1-1	.	CASNNNLNTEAFF	TGCGCCAGCAACAACAATCTGAACACTGAAGCTTTCTTT
TRBV27	.	TRBJ2-3	TRBD2	CASSLGAGVLLGTQYF	TGTGCCAGCAGTTTAGGGGCGGGAGTCCTTTTGGGTACGCAGTATTTT
TRBV19	.	TRBJ2-2	.	CASSIAGETGELFF	TGTGCCAGTAGTATAGCGGGAGAAACCGGGGAGCTGTTTTTT
TRBV10-3	.	TRBJ1-1	.	CAISPEDMNTEAFF	TGTGCCATCAGCCCTGAAGACATGAACACTGAAGCTTTCTTT
TRBV30	.	TRBJ2-2	.	CAWSVYMNTGELFF	TGTGCCTGGAGTGTATATATGAACACCGGGGAGCTGTTTTTT
TRBV5-8	.	TRBJ2-1	TRBD2	CASSSGLADYNEQFF	TGTGCCAGCAGCTCGGGACTAGCGGACTACAATGAGCAGTTCTTC
TRBV5-6	.	TRBJ2-7	TRBD2	CASSSAGGSLAEQYF	TGTGCCAGCAGCTCCGCGGGAGGGTCATTAGCCGAGCAGTACTTC
TRBV10-1	few	TRBJ2-3	TRBD2	CASTGLAGDTQYF	TGCGCCAGCACCGGACTAGCGGGAGATACGCAGTATTTT
TRBV5-4	.	TRBJ1-2	.	CASSLGQSNANYGYTF	TGTGCCAGCAGCTTGGGACAGAGCAATGCTAACTATGGCTACACCTTC
TRBV15	.	TRBJ2-3	TRBD2	CATKRGEGTDTQYF	TGTGCCACCAAGCGGGGGGAGGGCACAGATACGCAGTATTTT
TRBV6-6	.	TRBJ1-1	.	CASSYLETEAFF	TGTGCCAGCAGTTACTTAGAGACTGAAGCTTTCTTT
TRBV28	.	TRBJ2-7	TRBD1	CASSAGTVGSYEQYF	TGTGCCAGCAGTGCCGGGACAGTCGGATCCTACGAGCAGTACTTC
TRBV9	.	TRBJ2-7	TRBD2	CASSRKAGGNSYEQYF	TGTGCCAGCAGCAGAAAAGCGGGAGGTAACTCCTACGAGCAGTACTTC